This T cell receptor beta chain was documented in a study of ipilimumab plus nivolumab after autologous stem cell transplantation. Study-level information: A median of about eight nivolumab and about five ipilimumab doses were given. The DLBCL group included primary refractory and relapsed cases.

Dosing: nivolumab 3 mg/kg IV, weeks 1, 4, 7, 10, then every two weeks to week 26. Whole-study results and caveats: Per the authors, repertoire, Treg and microbiota data justify further study.

Libraries were prepared by immunoSEQ multiplex PCR; TCRdb keeps only in-frame clonotypes and omits some of them. The sample holds about 83,000 clones; 83% are singletons and the top ten take roughly 2.2%. This CDR3 is built from 16 residues. The trim removed 0 bases at V and 7 bases at J, leaving 6 bases unmatched. The germline V gene has CDR1 SGHTA and CDR2 FQGNSA. As to this clone: What it binds is not known.

The input for sequencing was PBMCs, taken in a trial of ipilimumab plus nivolumab as post-transplant consolidation. The gene calls are TRBV7-2 and TRBJ2-1; TRBD1 matches at 10 bases. This receptor was identified in a male donor with diffuse large B-cell lymphoma. In DNA form, the CDR3 reads TGTGCCAGCAGCTTAGCGAGGACAGGGGGGAGGAATGAGCAGTTCTTC. Amino acids: CASSLARTGGRNEQFF.